The next 10 T cell receptor beta chains were all read from a single sample in a study of CD8+CD57+ T cells in acquired aplastic anemia. TCR beta VDJ combinations and CDR3 sequences were profiled from genomic DNA. TCRdb analysed the reads with MiXCR anew, one entry per CDR3 protein. The data contain a few hundred thousand distinct CDR3 sequences, 60% to 80% of them singletons. Sequenced material: sorted CD4+, CD8+, or CD8+CD57+ T cells (not recorded which) from PBMCs. The receptors derive from a human donor in good health, serving as a control.

Here the CDR3 DNA reads TGCAGTGCTAGAGTGAGCACTAGCACAGATACGCAGTATTTT. Encoded protein: CSARVSTSTDTQYF. The rearrangement links TRBV20-1 to TRBJ2-3; the D is unclear. Germline lookup yields CDR1 DFQATT and CDR2 SNEGSKA (reference sequence). V was clipped by 1 base and J by 0 bases, with 8 bases between them. This CDR3 has 14 amino acids.

To note about this clonotype: This CDR3 fails to terminate in the conserved phenylalanine or tryptophan, so it likely reflects a read error. No DNA is shown, since the ends of the CDR3 on it are uncertain; the CDR3 is the one TCRdb lists. The chain joins TRBV10-3 to TRBJ1-1. With termini counted, the CDR3 has 12 amino acids. Germline CDR1 is ENHRY and CDR2 is SYGVKD. CDR3: CAIKALGNEASL.

This clonotype was observed once. A much larger clonotype is one base distant, so this may be a read error. This chain connects TRBV3-1 to TRBJ2-7, with a possible D match to TRBD2 (5 bases). V lost 0 bases, J lost 4 bases, and 10 bases lay in between. Germline V gene sequence: CDR1 LGHDT, CDR2 YNNKEL (reference sequence). This CDR3 contains 14 residues. The CDR3 nucleotides are TGTGCCAGCAGCCAAGATCCCGGCGGGTACGAGCAGTACTTC. This gives the protein CASSQDPGGYEQYF.

For this clonotype: An end of the junction does not agree with germline; a read error may underlie this. This chain uses TRBV9 with TRBJ2-7, with TRBD2 matching 8 bases. Germline loops: CDR1 SGDLS, CDR2 YYNGEE. There are 13 residues in the CDR3. The CDR3 here is CASSPRGANELSF. The CDR3 DNA reads TGTGCCAGCAGCCCGCGGGGGGCCAACGAGCTGTCTTTC.

This clonotype was counted once. Mismatch with germline at one junction end may stem from a read error. The chain has TRBV9 and TRBJ2-5, with D hard to call. The CDR3 contains 12 residues. CDR1 and CDR2 from the germline V gene are SGDLS and YYNGEE. The CDR3 nucleotides read TGTGCCAGCAGCTTTCTAGGTGAGACCCATGACTTC. Translated, it gives CASSFLGETHDF.

The table lists this clonotype with many counts. Sequence at one end of the junction differs from germline and may be a read error. V and J are TRBV12-3 or TRBV12-4 and TRBJ1-4; 7 bases are a match to TRBD1. The CDR3 is 12 amino acids. In nucleotides, the CDR3 is TGTGCCAGCAGACCTATGACAGGGAAAGCCTCATTT. Encoded protein: CASRPMTGKASF.

Regarding this clonotype: The junction does not match germline at one end; this may be a read error. V usage is TRBV20-1 and J usage is TRBJ2-5; D might be TRBD2 (6 bases). CDR1 is DFQATT and CDR2 is SNEGSKA in the germline V gene (reference sequence). The CDR3 consists of 16 residues. The chain's CDR3 is CSASGASGELREAQYF. The CDR3 bases are TGCAGTGCTAGTGGGGCGTCGGGGGAGCTGAGGGAGGCCCAGTACTTT.

J is TRBJ2-7 and V is TRBV7-6, with 8 positions matching TRBD2. CDR1 is SGHVS and CDR2 is FNYEAQ in the germline V gene. The CDR3 has 15 residues. Unmatched junction bases numbered 5, after V lost 1 base and J lost 3 bases. CDR3 nucleotide sequence: TGTGCCAGCAGCTTAGGAGCGGGGGCAGTCTACGAGCAGTACTTC. Translating gives CASSLGAGAVYEQYF.

This chain links TRBV5-5 with TRBJ2-7; a weak D match, TRBD1 (5 bases). The V gene's germline CDR1 is SGHKS and CDR2 YYEKEE (reference sequence). Trimming took off 3 bases at V and 3 bases at J, with 13 bases between the two ends. The CDR3 has 14 residues. The CDR3 DNA is TGTGCCAGCAGCTCCCAAGGGGTAGTCTACGAGCAGTACTTC. Translating it yields CASSSQGVVYEQYF. The full variable domain, with the rest looked up from reference TRBV5-5 and TRBJ2-7, is DAGVTQSPTHLIKTRGQQVTLRCSPISGHKSVSWYQQVLGQGPQFIFQYYEKEERGRGNFPDRFSARQFPNYSSELNVNALLLGDSALYLCASSSQGVVYEQYFGPGTRLTVT.

This clonotype was detected many times. The CDR3 DNA reads TGTGCCAGCACCTTGGGACAGCGAGAGACCCAGTACTTC. Protein product: CASTLGQRETQYF. The V and J genes are TRBV7-9 and TRBJ2-5; 7 bases agree with TRBD1. Germline values: CDR1 SEHNR, CDR2 FQNEAQ (reference sequence). V dropped 7 bases and J dropped 4; count of bases not matched to a gene: 6. The CDR3 runs 13 residues.